This T cell receptor beta chain emerged from a study of preoperative IRX-2 immunotherapy in early breast cancer. Using immunoSEQ multiplex PCR, the repertoire was profiled, and TCRdb retains in-frame clones only, with some absent. The table records 95,000 to 100,000 clones, 75% to 90% of them present only once. The treatment denotes: preoperative locoregional IRX-2 cytokine immunotherapy. Preoperative locoregional IRX-2 cytokine immunotherapy was tested in the phase Ib source study. The CDR3 runs to 14 residues. Looked up from germline, CDR1 is SGHRS and CDR2 is YFSETQ. Between the trimmed V and J ends, which lost 4 bases and 0 bases, there was a span of 11 bases.

This clonotype originated in a human donor with breast cancer. The sequences come from tumor tissue, collected after IRX-2 immunotherapy. This chain uses TRBV5-1 with TRBJ2-7; D tentatively reads TRBD1 or TRBD2 (7 bases each). For the CDR3, the DNA is TGCGCCAGCAGCGCGGGGGACAGCTCCTACGAGCAGTACTTC. Its protein is CASSAGDSSYEQYF.